A single sample is the source of the 4 T cell receptor beta chains below, sequenced in a study of T cell responses to AZD1222 COVID-19 vaccine. TCRdb keeps only in-frame clones here, not all; method: immunoSEQ multiplex PCR. The data contain about 110,000 clones, around nine tenths of them singletons. The material was peripheral blood, obtained on day 0 of AZD1222 vaccination. These receptors all come from an adult in good health.

This sequence joins TRBV5-8 and TRBJ1-2; the D is unclear. V dropped 3 bases and J dropped 6 bases, with 15 bases sitting between them. The germline V gene has CDR1 SGHTS and CDR2 YDEGEE. This CDR3 region has 14 residues. CDR3 bases: TGTGCCAGCAGCTCTCCCAACTACGGCCATGGCTACACCTTC. Protein sequence: CASSSPNYGHGYTF.

V usage is TRBV7-9 and J usage is TRBJ2-3; 9 positions agree with TRBD1. This CDR3 has 15 amino acids. With V trimmed by 4 bases and J by 3 bases, 5 bases remained unmatched. Germline V lookup: CDR1 SEHNR, CDR2 FQNEAQ (reference sequence). Here the CDR3 reads CASSSGQGITDTQYF. The CDR3 DNA is TGTGCCAGCAGCTCGGGACAGGGAATAACAGATACGCAGTATTTT. Variable domain in full (rest from reference TRBV7-9 and TRBJ2-3): DTGVSQNPRHKITKRGQNVTFRCDPISEHNRLYWYRQTLGQGPEFLTYFQNEAQLEKSRLLSDRFSAERPKGSFSTLEIQRTEQGDSAMYLCASSSGQGITDTQYFGPGTRLTVL.

The CDR3 here is CASSPTTGGYTF. CDR3 nucleotide sequence: TGTGCCAGCAGCCCCACGACAGGCGGCTACACCTTC. The V gene is TRBV3-1 (or the pseudogene TRBV3-2), the J gene TRBJ1-2; TRBD1 is a possible D gene (6 bases). CDR1 is LGHDT, CDR2 YNNKEL, per germline (reference sequence). With 4 bases removed from V and 8 bases from J, the gap between germline ends came to 11 bases. The CDR3 runs to 12 residues.

This chain joins TRBV5-4 and TRBJ2-6; 7 bases are a match to TRBD1. CDR3 length: 18 amino acids. V dropped 2 bases and J dropped 0; count of bases not matched to a gene: 8. Per the germline V gene, CDR1 is SGHNT and CDR2 is YYREEE (reference sequence). CDR3 residues: CASSFKTGVSSGANVLTF. CDR3 nucleotides: TGTGCCAGCAGCTTTAAAACAGGGGTCTCCTCTGGGGCCAACGTCCTGACTTTC.